The 29 T cell receptor beta chains listed next were all sequenced from one sample in a study of T-cell reconstitution after alpha-beta-depleted transplantation in children. It was with unique molecular identifiers that the TCRbeta library was prepared. TCRdb reanalysed the PCR reads using MiXCR and keeps one entry per CDR3 protein. The sample has approximately 250,000 distinct CDR3 sequences; 9% to 10% are singletons. This specimen consisted of PBMCs from the stem cell graft donor, obtained from the stem cell graft. The receptors shown here come from a human donor who donated a stem cell graft to a child with SCID.

This clonotype was counted ten times or more. CDR3 residues: CASSLPRGQLNEKLFF. The CDR3 DNA follows: TGTGCCAGCAGCTTACCCCGGGGCCAGCTTAATGAAAAACTGTTTTTT. The chain uses TRBV7-3 and TRBJ1-4, with D possibly TRBD1 on 5 matching bases. The CDR3 runs 16 residues. Trimming pared 2 bases from V and 4 bases from J, leaving 14 bases between. Germline CDR1 SGHTA, CDR2 FQGTGA.

There are many counts of this clonotype. The chain is built from TRBV9 and TRBJ1-1, with D tentatively TRBD1 (5 bases). Germline CDR1 is SGDLS and CDR2 is YYNGEE. V was pared by 0 bases and J by 6 bases, with 15 bases between. The CDR3 length is 15 residues. CDR3 sequence: CASSVDGTQYAEAFF. The CDR3 coding sequence is TGTGCCAGCAGCGTAGACGGGACGCAGTACGCTGAAGCTTTCTTT.

This clonotype was observed a few times. CDR3 DNA: TGTGCCAGCAGCCGACAGGGGAGGAGCACAGATACGCAGTATTTT. Translating gives CASSRQGRSTDTQYF. This sequence joins TRBV3-2 and TRBJ2-3; the table's D call, TRBD1, has no DNA check behind it. TRBV3-2 is an annotated pseudogene. The CDR3 runs 15 residues.

Ten or more counts support this clonotype. The rearrangement links TRBV20-1 to TRBJ2-1, with 9 bases lining up with TRBD2. Per the germline V gene, CDR1 is DFQATT and CDR2 is SNEGSKA (reference sequence). V was clipped by 1 base and J by 5 bases; unmatched bases: 0. The CDR3 is made up of 13 amino acids. The CDR3 nucleotides are TGCAGTGCTAGAGGCGGGGGGGACAATGAGCAGTTCTTC. This gives the protein CSARGGGDNEQFF.

The V call is TRBV6-5, the J call TRBJ1-3, with D possibly matching TRBD1 (6 bases). This CDR3 region has 16 residues. V was pared by 2 bases and J by 2 bases, with 13 bases between. The germline gives CDR1 MNHEY, CDR2 SVGAGI. This chain's CDR3 is CASSYTPQGTGNTIYF. CDR3 DNA sequence: TGTGCCAGCAGTTACACACCACAGGGTACTGGAAACACCATATATTTT.

To note about this clonotype: A read error may account for a junction end that differs from germline. The chain uses TRBV12-3 or TRBV12-4 and TRBJ1-3; D is unresolved. This CDR3 comprises 15 residues. CDR3 sequence reads: CASCLAGNSGNTLYF. CDR3 coding DNA: TGTGCCAGCTGTTTAGCGGGCAACTCTGGAAACACCTTATATTTT.

This clonotype was counted at least ten times. The chain links TRBV5-5 to TRBJ1-1; possibly TRBD1 for D (5 bases). CDR1 is SGHKS and CDR2 is YYEKEE in the germline V gene (reference sequence). CDR3 length equals 12 residues. Trimming took 2 bases from V and 5 from J, leaving 7 bases between them. This CDR3 reads CASSFKGTEAFF. As DNA, the CDR3 is TGTGCCAGCAGCTTTAAGGGGACTGAAGCTTTCTTT.

This clonotype showed up many times. This chain connects TRBV11-2 to TRBJ2-3; D possibly matches TRBD1 or TRBD2 (5 bases each). Germline loops: CDR1 SGHAT, CDR2 FQNNGV. V dropped 2 bases and J dropped 3 bases, with 18 bases sitting between them. This CDR3 spans 17 amino acids. The CDR3 coding sequence is TGTGCCAGCAGCTTAACCCTTGGGGGAATTGAGACAGATACGCAGTATTTT. Translation: CASSLTLGGIETDTQYF.

This clonotype was counted many times. This chain connects TRBV20-1 to TRBJ1-5; 8 bases are shared with TRBD1. The germline V gene has CDR1 DFQATT and CDR2 SNEGSKA (reference sequence). This CDR3 is built from 16 residues. After removal of 1 base from V and 5 bases from J, the junction contained 10 bases not matched to a gene. The CDR3 DNA reads TGCAGTGCTAGAGGGAGCGGGACAGGATTCGATCAGCCCCAGCATTTT. This codes for CSARGSGTGFDQPQHF.

This clonotype was picked up many times. The V gene is TRBV10-3, the J gene TRBJ2-7, with D possibly matching TRBD1 (6 bases). Germline CDR1 and CDR2: ENHRY and SYGVKD. Trimming removed 3 bases at V and 9 bases at J, with 12 bases between. This CDR3 region has 12 residues. The CDR3 nucleotides read TGTGCCATCAGTGACCCAGGGGTCGGGCAGTACTTC. Protein product: CAISDPGVGQYF.

This clonotype came up many times. The gene calls are TRBV5-1 and TRBJ2-1; D is unclear. Looked up from germline, CDR1 is SGHRS and CDR2 is YFSETQ. The CDR3 totals 13 residues. V was clipped by 0 bases and J by 9 bases, with 10 bases between them. The chain's CDR3 is CASSLDVGPEQFF. The CDR3 bases are TGCGCCAGCAGCTTGGATGTCGGGCCTGAGCAGTTCTTC. The full variable domain, with the rest looked up from reference TRBV5-1 and TRBJ2-1, is KAGVTQTPRYLIKTRGQQVTLSCSPISGHRSVSWYQQTPGQGLQFLFEYFSETQRNKGNFPGRFSGRQFSNSRSEMNVSTLELGDSALYLCASSLDVGPEQFFGPGTRLTVL.

This clonotype occurred many times. This rearrangement joins TRBV20-1 to TRBJ2-7; TRBD1 aligns across 9 bases. The CDR3 totals 13 residues. The ends lost 3 bases at V and 5 bases at J; junction bases unmatched: 5. Germline values: CDR1 DFQATT, CDR2 SNEGSKA (reference sequence). CDR3 sequence (DNA): TGCAGTGCTAGGGACAGGGGTCCCGACGAGCAGTACTTC. Translation: CSARDRGPDEQYF.

This clonotype showed up many times. The chain joins TRBV6-1 to TRBJ2-7; no definite D call. CDR1 is MNHNS, CDR2 SASEGT, per germline. The CDR3 contains 12 residues. V dropped 6 bases and J dropped 0 bases, with 6 bases sitting between them. CDR3 bases: TGTGCCAGCAGAAGTAGCTCCTACGAGCAGTACTTC. This sequence encodes CASRSSSYEQYF.

This clonotype came up many times. The gene calls are TRBV6-5 and TRBJ1-5, with no clear D. The CDR3 spans 15 residues. Germline CDR1 reads MNHEY; CDR2 reads SVGAGI. Trimming left V 0 bases short and J 4 bases short, with 10 bases between. For the CDR3, the DNA is TGTGCCAGCAGTTACTCGTTTCCCGGTAATCAGCCCCAGCATTTT. It codes for CASSYSFPGNQPQHF.

Concerning this clonotype: A single base separates this from a much larger clone, so it may be a read error. The V and J genes are TRBV7-8 and TRBJ1-6; TRBD1 is a possible D gene (5 bases). Germline-derived CDR1 and CDR2 are SGHVS and FQNEAQ. The length of the CDR3 is 15 residues. The CDR3 reads CASSLGLSGSAPLRF. The CDR3 coding sequence is TGTGCCAGCAGCTTAGGATTGTCAGGGTCGGCACCCCTCCGCTTT.

This clonotype has a count of ten or more. The J gene is TRBJ2-5, the V gene TRBV9; 8 bases fit TRBD1. Germline CDR1 and CDR2: SGDLS and YYNGEE. V lost 0 bases to trimming and J lost 5 bases; unmatched junction nucleotides: 9. The CDR3 sequence is 16 residues long. The CDR3 sequence: CASSVASQGAGETQYF. The CDR3 DNA reads TGTGCCAGCAGCGTAGCAAGTCAGGGGGCCGGGGAGACCCAGTACTTC.

This chain links TRBV19 with TRBJ2-7, with 8 bases that match TRBD1. In germline, CDR1 is LNHDA, CDR2 SQIVND (reference sequence). Trimming cost V 6 bases and J 0 bases; bases outside gene matches: 7. The CDR3 contains 15 residues. CDR3 residues: CASSARDRPSYEQYF. The CDR3 DNA reads TGTGCCAGTAGCGCCCGGGACAGGCCCTCCTACGAGCAGTACTTC.

In this sample, this clonotype turned up many times. V gene TRBV12-3 or TRBV12-4 combines with J gene TRBJ1-1; 7 bases line up with TRBD1. This CDR3 is built from 14 residues. V lost 4 bases and J lost 8; bases outside the gene matches: 10. CDR3 sequence: CASSYLMGQSEAFF. The CDR3 nucleotides read TGTGCCAGCAGTTATCTTATGGGACAGTCCGAAGCTTTCTTT.

The sample holds many counts of this clonotype. This chain connects TRBV5-1 to TRBJ1-6, with a weak D call TRBD1 (6 bases). The germline gives CDR1 SGHRS, CDR2 YFSETQ. Between the trimmed V and J ends, which lost 3 bases and 5 bases, there was a span of 15 bases. This CDR3 comprises 16 residues. DNA of the CDR3: TGCGCCAGCAGCTCTACAGGGATGGGGCATAATTCACCCCTCCACTTT. As protein: CASSSTGMGHNSPLHF.

This clonotype was found many times. The V and J genes are TRBV4-2 and TRBJ1-4; no firm D call. Germline V gene data show CDR1 as LGHNA and CDR2 as YNFKEQ. This CDR3 has 14 residues. Deletions cut 0 bases from V and 7 bases from J, with 9 bases between. CDR3 DNA sequence: TGTGCCAGCAGCCAAGATGCGGGTGCTGAAAAACTGTTTTTT. It specifies CASSQDAGAEKLFF.

This clonotype has a count of ten or more. The CDR3 sequence: CASSHATSSSPLHF. DNA for the CDR3: TGTGCCAGCAGCCACGCGACCAGCAGTTCACCCCTCCACTTT. V is TRBV3-1 and J is TRBJ1-6; no reliable D call. The CDR3 spans 14 residues. CDR1 and CDR2 (germline): LGHDT, YNNKEL (reference sequence). Trimming took off 3 bases at V and 9 bases at J, with 12 bases between the two ends.

Ten or more counts support this clonotype. CDR3 DNA: TGTGCCAGCAGCCGACAGGGGATGGCCTACGAGCAGTACTTC. This sequence encodes CASSRQGMAYEQYF. The J gene is TRBJ2-7, the V gene TRBV2; 8 bases map to TRBD1. Germline CDR1 is SNHLY and CDR2 is FYNNEI. The trim removed 6 bases at V and 2 bases at J, leaving 6 bases unmatched. The CDR3 sequence is 14 residues long.

This clonotype has a count of ten or more. The rearrangement joins TRBV19 to TRBJ2-7; D uncertain. With 5 bases removed from V and 4 bases from J, the gap between germline ends came to 9 bases. This CDR3 spans 12 amino acids. CDR1 is LNHDA, CDR2 SQIVND, per germline (reference sequence). CDR3 nucleotides: TGTGCCAGTAGTTCTGACACGTACGAGCAGTACTTC. This codes for CASSSDTYEQYF.

This clonotype was seen many times. J is TRBJ2-3 and V is TRBV4-1; D remains ambiguous. The V end lost 0 bases, the J end lost 6 bases, and 10 bases lay between the germline ends. The germline CDR1 and CDR2 sequences are MGHRA and YSYEKL. The CDR3 runs to 14 residues. The CDR3 here is CASSQEGLADTQYF. CDR3 in DNA: TGCGCCAGCAGCCAAGAAGGGCTGGCGGATACGCAGTATTTT.

This clonotype was observed at least ten times. The chain's CDR3 is CSPRTGPYYNSPLHF. In nucleotides, the CDR3 is TGCAGTCCGAGGACAGGGCCCTACTATAATTCACCCCTCCACTTT. The rearrangement links TRBV20-1 to TRBJ1-6; TRBD1 aligns across 8 bases. J lost 3 bases, V lost 8 bases, and 9 bases had no gene match. Germline CDR1 DFQATT, CDR2 SNEGSKA (reference sequence). The CDR3 is 15 residues long.

Only one count was recorded for this clonotype. This CDR3 reads CASSRLGLAGGIQYF. DNA for the CDR3: TGTGCCAGCAGCCGTCTGGGACTAGCGGGGGGGATTCAGTACTTC. V usage is TRBV7-2 and J usage is TRBJ2-4; 16 nucleotides match TRBD2. Germline V gives CDR1 SGHTA, CDR2 FQGNSA. V trimming: 5 bases; J trimming: 10 bases; junction bases outside the gene matches: 5. The CDR3 has 15 amino acids.

The table lists this clonotype with many counts. The rearrangement joins TRBV13 to TRBJ1-1; D not certain. This CDR3 has 14 residues. With 7 bases removed from V and 4 bases from J, the gap between germline ends came to 16 bases. Germline V gene data show CDR1 as PRHDT and CDR2 as FYEKMQ (reference sequence). The CDR3 nucleotides read TGTGCCAGCACCTCTCCTACTCTTGCCACTGAAGCTTTCTTT. Translated: CASTSPTLATEAFF. The entire variable domain, with the rest obtained from reference TRBV13 and TRBJ1-1, is as follows: AAGVIQSPRHLIKEKRETATLKCYPIPRHDTVYWYQQGPGQDPQFLISFYEKMQSDKGSIPDRFSAQQFSDYHSELNMSSLELGDSALYFCASTSPTLATEAFFGQGTRLTVV.

The sample holds many counts of this clonotype. The V gene is TRBV5-1, the J gene TRBJ2-5; TRBD1 matches 7 bases. The J segment lost 0 bases and the V segment lost 7 bases, leaving 3 bases of the junction unmatched. From germline, CDR1 is SGHRS and CDR2 YFSETQ. There are 13 residues in the CDR3. The CDR3 sequence: CASEGTDQETQYF. CDR3 nucleotides: TGCGCCAGCGAAGGGACAGACCAAGAGACCCAGTACTTC.

V is TRBV12-3 or TRBV12-4 and J is TRBJ1-5; possibly TRBD1 for D (6 bases). The ends were cut back, 3 bases at V and 3 bases at J, with 15 bases in the middle. This CDR3 spans 16 amino acids. The CDR3 reads CASSFSGQSANQPQHF. DNA for the CDR3: TGTGCCAGCAGTTTTTCGGGACAAAGTGCCAATCAGCCCCAGCATTTT.